The next 28 T cell receptor beta chains were all read from a single sample in a study of cytomegalovirus exposure and HLA in healthy donors. This PCR relied on a set of 60 Vbeta primers and 13 Jbeta primers. The repertoire was sequenced with immunoSEQ multiplex PCR; TCRdb's copy has only in-frame clones and lacks some. The sample holds 150,000 to 200,000 clones, about three quarters seen once. Sequencing input: PBMCs. The source of these receptors is a woman between 35 and 50 years old in good health and CMV-seronegative.

This rearrangement joins TRBV11-3 to TRBJ2-7; the match to TRBD2 covers 11 bases. The CDR3 contains 15 residues. CDR1 and CDR2 from the germline V gene are SGHNT and YENEEA. The V segment lost 4 bases and the J segment 2 bases; nucleotides outside the gene matches: 4. CDR3 sequence: CASSYVAGGPYEQYF. The CDR3 DNA follows: TGTGCCAGCAGCTACGTAGCGGGAGGGCCCTACGAGCAGTACTTC.

The chain uses TRBV27 and TRBJ2-1; TRBD2 might be the D (6 bases). Between the trimmed V and J ends, which lost 0 bases and 9 bases, there was a span of 9 bases. Germline V gene data show CDR1 as MNHEY and CDR2 as SMNVEV (reference sequence). The length of the CDR3 is 13 residues. CDR3 amino acids: CASSLSGLPEQFF. In nucleotides, the CDR3 is TGTGCCAGCAGTTTATCAGGACTACCTGAGCAGTTCTTC.

This clone was found once. The rearrangement uses TRBV10-3 and TRBJ2-7, with a possible D match to TRBD2 (5 bases). Germline CDR1 and CDR2: ENHRY and SYGVKD. The CDR3 is made up of 15 amino acids. The ends were cut back, 2 bases at V and 2 bases at J, with 13 bases in the middle. CDR3 DNA: TGTGCCATCAGTGAGGCTGAGCGGTATGCCTACGAGCAGTACTTC. Translating it yields CAISEAERYAYEQYF.

This chain links TRBV11-2 with TRBJ2-1; 9 bases agree with TRBD1. V shed 0 bases and J 5 bases; nucleotides not matched to a gene: 11. CDR1 is SGHAT, CDR2 FQNNGV, per germline. This CDR3 has 18 amino acids. The CDR3 loop reads CASSLDLDRDREDNEQFF. CDR3 DNA sequence: TGTGCCAGCAGCTTAGATCTGGATAGGGACAGGGAAGACAATGAGCAGTTCTTC.

The chain carries TRBV7-9 and TRBJ2-7; D is uncertain. The CDR3 is made up of 12 amino acids. CDR1 is SEHNR, CDR2 FQNEAQ, per germline (reference sequence). The V gene lost 5 bases and the J gene lost 7 bases, with 12 bases spanning the gap. The CDR3 region is CASSLDRSEQYV. The CDR3 coding sequence is TGTGCCAGCAGCCTAGATAGGTCGGAGCAGTACGTC.

This clone was counted between two and nine times. This chain connects TRBV4-3 to TRBJ2-1; 7 bases are a match to TRBD2. The CDR3 contains 17 residues. CDR1 and CDR2 (germline): LGHNA, YSLEER. The V segment lost 2 bases and the J segment 6 bases; nucleotides outside the gene matches: 13. In DNA, the CDR3 is TGCGCCAGCAGCCAATTATATAGCGGTGGGAGGGGCAATGAGCAGTTCTTC. Translated, it gives CASSQLYSGGRGNEQFF.

This chain links TRBV20-1 with TRBJ2-1; D remains ambiguous. The CDR3 covers 10 residues. CDR1 and CDR2 from the germline V gene are DFQATT and SNEGSKA (reference sequence). V was cut by 2 bases and J by 6 bases, with 2 bases left in between. CDR3 sequence: CSARLNEQFF. In nucleotides, the CDR3 is TGCAGTGCTAGACTCAATGAGCAGTTCTTC.

The chain joins TRBV27 to TRBJ2-5; D is ambiguous. Judging by the DNA end, TRBJ2-7 fits better; the J call may be wrong. The germline CDR1 and CDR2 sequences are MNHEY and SMNVEV (reference sequence). CDR3 length: 15 amino acids. CDR3 sequence: CASSLWPGSSYEQYF. The CDR3 coding sequence is TGTGCCAGCAGTTTATGGCCCGGGTCCTCCTACGAGCAGTACTTC.

V and J are TRBV6-1 and TRBJ1-2; D is perhaps TRBD1 (6 bases). V lost 6 bases to trimming and J lost 12 bases, with 17 bases between them. Germline lookup yields CDR1 MNHNS and CDR2 SASEGT. This CDR3 comprises 12 residues. This CDR3 reads CASRVDSHIHTF. CDR3 DNA: TGTGCCAGCAGGGTGGACAGTCATATCCACACCTTC.

The DNA of the CDR3 is TGTGCCAGCACTCTCAACACAGGCCGCCGAACTGAAGCTTTCTTT. This encodes CASTLNTGRRTEAFF. The gene calls are TRBV11-3 and TRBJ1-1; D is possibly TRBD1 (5 bases). The V and J ends lost 7 bases and 5 bases respectively, with 20 bases between them. From germline, CDR1 is SGHNT and CDR2 YENEEA. CDR3 length equals 15 residues.

The J gene is TRBJ2-5, the V gene TRBV9; no definite D call. V dropped 0 bases and J dropped 2 bases, with 8 bases sitting between them. This CDR3 has 14 amino acids. Germline assignment: CDR1 SGDLS and CDR2 YYNGEE. The CDR3 DNA reads as TGTGCCAGCAGCGTAGATAGCAGTCAAGAGACCCAGTACTTC. This gives the protein CASSVDSSQETQYF.

This sequence joins TRBV4-3 and TRBJ2-3; a possible D gene is TRBD2 (6 bases). CDR3 length: 15 residues. The germline CDR1 and CDR2 sequences are LGHNA and YSLEER. V dropped 1 base and J dropped 0 bases, with 8 bases sitting between them. The CDR3 sequence is CASSQGAGSTDTQYF. CDR3 DNA: TGCGCCAGCAGCCAAGGTGCGGGGAGCACAGATACGCAGTATTTT.

The rearrangement uses TRBV5-4 and TRBJ2-5; 11 bases align to TRBD1. CDR3 length: 18 residues. Germline CDR1 is SGHNT and CDR2 is YYREEE (reference sequence). V dropped 0 bases and J dropped 1; count of bases not matched to a gene: 8. The CDR3 loop is CASSLGPRGTGGQETQYF. The CDR3 bases are TGTGCCAGCAGCTTGGGACCCAGGGGGACAGGGGGCCAAGAGACCCAGTACTTC.

This rearrangement joins TRBV7-2 to TRBJ2-7; 7 bases are a match to TRBD1. The CDR3 has 16 amino acids. With V trimmed by 5 bases and J by 2 bases, 12 bases remained unmatched. CDR1 and CDR2 (germline): SGHTA, FQGNSA. CDR3 bases: TGTGCCAGCAGCCCAGGAAGAGGGGGCAGGACCTACGAGCAGTACTTC. Its translation is CASSPGRGGRTYEQYF.

The chain employs TRBV6-5 and TRBJ1-2; D ambiguous. The CDR3 runs to 15 residues. V lost 2 bases to trimming and J lost 5 bases, with 15 bases between them. The germline CDR1 and CDR2 sequences are MNHEY and SVGAGI. CDR3 bases: TGTGCCAGCAGTTACAATCGAGTGTCCCCGTATGGCTACACCTTC. This codes for CASSYNRVSPYGYTF.

The gene calls are TRBV7-9 and TRBJ1-2, with D unclear. The V end lost 1 base, the J end lost 1 base, and 7 bases lay between the germline ends. This CDR3 comprises 14 residues. CDR1 is SEHNR, CDR2 FQNEAQ, per germline (reference sequence). In DNA form, the CDR3 reads TGTGCCAGCAGCTTAGGCAGGCATAACTATGGCTACACCTTC. Translating it yields CASSLGRHNYGYTF.

The gene calls are TRBV6-5 and TRBJ2-3; 10 bases agree with TRBD2. This CDR3 comprises 15 residues. The V gene end was trimmed by 6 bases and the J gene end by 6 bases; junction bases not matched to a gene: 9. Per the germline V gene, CDR1 is MNHEY and CDR2 is SVGAGI. Written as DNA, the CDR3 is TGTGCCAGCAGAGAAACCGGGACTAGCGAGGATACGCAGTATTTT. It is translated as CASRETGTSEDTQYF.

J is TRBJ2-3 and V is TRBV6-6, with D possibly TRBD1 on 6 matching bases. This CDR3 has 16 residues. Germline CDR1 is MNHNY and CDR2 is SVGAGI (reference sequence). V shed 0 bases and J shed 2 bases, with 12 bases lying between them. The CDR3 DNA reads as TGTGCCAGCAGTTACTCGGTGGGGGCTCCCACAGATACGCAGTATTTT. Its protein product is CASSYSVGAPTDTQYF.

The V and J genes are TRBV29-1 and TRBJ2-3; 7 nucleotides align to TRBD1. The CDR3 has 15 residues. The trim removed 4 bases at V and 3 bases at J, leaving 10 bases unmatched. CDR1 is SQVTM and CDR2 is ANQGSEA in the germline V gene. In nucleotides, the CDR3 is TGCAGCGTTGCCGCTGGGTCAGGGGGTACAGATACGCAGTATTTT. It is translated as CSVAAGSGGTDTQYF.

The V call is TRBV28, the J call TRBJ2-7; TRBD2 might be the D (5 bases). Trimming removed 6 bases at V and 2 bases at J, with 17 bases between. Per the germline V gene, CDR1 is MDHEN and CDR2 is SYDVKM. The CDR3 has 15 amino acids. CDR3 nucleotide sequence: TGTGCCAGCAGGGTTCCGGGTCGAGCGGCCTACGAGCAGTACTTC. It encodes CASRVPGRAAYEQYF.

V is TRBV7-8 and J is TRBJ2-1; TRBD1 might be the D (5 bases). CDR3 size: 16 residues. V was cut by 4 bases and J by 5 bases, with 18 bases left in between. The germline V gene encodes CDR1 SGHVS and CDR2 FQNEAQ. The CDR3 DNA reads as TGTGCCAGCAGCTACCGGACACCTACTACTGACAATGAGCAGTTCTTC. Encoded protein: CASSYRTPTTDNEQFF.

This rearrangement joins TRBV5-6 to TRBJ1-1; a possible D gene is TRBD1 (5 bases). Trimming took 6 bases from V and 2 from J, leaving 17 bases between them. Per germline, CDR1 SGHDT and CDR2 YYEEEE. CDR3 length: 15 amino acids. CDR3 sequence (DNA): TGTGCCAGCACCTGGTCAGGGAACCCCAACACTGAAGCTTTCTTT. Its protein is CASTWSGNPNTEAFF.

The V gene is TRBV19, the J gene TRBJ1-4; D possibly corresponds to TRBD1 (5 bases). V was pared by 5 bases and J by 4 bases, with 14 bases between. Germline lookup yields CDR1 LNHDA and CDR2 SQIVND (reference sequence). This CDR3 contains 15 residues. The CDR3 bases are TGTGCCAGTAGTTCCCGACAGTTATATAATGAAAAACTGTTTTTT. Translating it yields CASSSRQLYNEKLFF.

The V gene is TRBV14, the J gene TRBJ2-1; unclear D gene. Germline V gene data show CDR1 as SGHDN and CDR2 as FVKESK. V was cut by 1 base and J by 7 bases, with 14 bases left in between. This CDR3 region has 15 residues. Here the CDR3 DNA reads TGTGCCAGCAGCCAAGGCTACTTACGTTGGAATGAGCAGTTCTTC. Its translation is CASSQGYLRWNEQFF.

Comment on this clone: The junction departs from the called germline gene at one end, perhaps through a read error. J is TRBJ1-4 and V is TRBV7-9; D is unresolved. The germline CDR1 and CDR2 sequences are SEHNR and FQNEAQ (reference sequence). CDR3 size: 15 residues. This CDR3 reads CSSSRQSLANEKLFF. The CDR3 DNA is TGTTCCAGCAGCAGGCAGAGCCTAGCTAATGAAAAACTGTTTTTT.

This chain connects TRBV10-3 to TRBJ1-4; D call uncertain. Germline CDR1 reads ENHRY; CDR2 reads SYGVKD. The CDR3 loop spans 14 amino acids. Trimming took 5 bases from V and 3 from J, leaving 10 bases between them. This CDR3 reads CAISPAPANEKLFF. CDR3 bases: TGTGCCATCAGTCCCGCTCCAGCTAATGAAAAACTGTTTTTT.

Here the CDR3 reads CASSLQGGTEAFF. CDR3 nucleotide sequence: TGTGCCAGCAGCTTACAGGGGGGCACTGAAGCTTTCTTT. This chain connects TRBV7-3 to TRBJ1-1, with 7 bases identical to TRBD1. The length of the CDR3 is 13 residues. V lost 2 bases, J lost 4 bases, and 1 base stayed unmatched. The germline gives CDR1 SGHTA, CDR2 FQGTGA.

J is TRBJ1-2 and V is TRBV7-9; the D is unclear. V gave up 3 bases and J gave up 0 bases, with 11 bases separating them. Per the germline V gene, CDR1 is SEHNR and CDR2 is FQNEAQ (reference sequence). The length of the CDR3 is 15 residues. CDR3 loop: CASSLGSTSNYGYTF. The CDR3 nucleotides are TGTGCCAGCAGCTTGGGTAGCACATCTAACTATGGCTACACCTTC.